In its sample, the clone carrying this T cell receptor (beta chain) was seen many times. What it binds is not known. This entry comes from a study of CD8 T cells in ankylosing spondylitis. Whole-study results and caveats: It was reported that disease-linked clones were significantly enriched in matched ankylosing spondylitis synovial fluid.

TCR beta libraries were made by quantitative 5'-RACE with molecular barcodes. TCRdb recomputed calls from the 5' RACE reads with MiXCR, one row per CDR3 protein. The profile shows about 190,000 distinct CDR3 sequences, over 10% of them singletons. The material sequenced was blood, either unsorted or a sorted T cell fraction (not recorded which). The source is a female donor with ankylosing spondylitis or in good health (not recorded which).

The CDR3 DNA reads TGTGCCACCAGCAGAGATCGGGCACTCACCGGGGAGCTGTTTTTT. This translates into CATSRDRALTGELFF. The V gene is TRBV15, the J gene TRBJ2-2; no reliable D call. The CDR3 is made up of 15 amino acids. Trimming took 0 bases from V and 4 from J, leaving 9 bases between them. The germline V gene has CDR1 LNHNV and CDR2 YYDKDF (reference sequence).